Given below is one T cell receptor beta chain in context. Its specificity is unknown. The sample is drawn from a study of naive and memory T cell subsets. The study, taken as a whole, reports: Diversity fell and Gini index rose from naive through CM, EM, EMRA.

The beta constant-region primer was an equimolar mix of two oligonucleotides covering TRBC1 and TRBC2. Four rounds of PCR amplified the ligated cDNA using nested alpha and beta constant-region primers plus SP2. From the UMI-ligation and nested PCR reads, TCRdb called clonotypes with MiXCR, one entry per CDR3 protein. Among 95,000 to 150,000 distinct CDR3 sequences listed, roughly 32% were seen once. The specimen was central memory CD4+ T cells from blood. The sequence derives from a human donor in good health.

In DNA, the CDR3 is TGTGCCAGCAGCTTGCGGCAGGCGATCTACAATGAGCAGTTCTTC. Amino acid sequence: CASSLRQAIYNEQFF. The chain uses TRBV7-9 and TRBJ2-1; D gene uncertain. Germline V CDR1 and CDR2: SEHNR, FQNEAQ (reference sequence). V was shortened by 3 bases and J by 3 bases, with 12 bases between the two germline ends. The length of the CDR3 is 15 residues.